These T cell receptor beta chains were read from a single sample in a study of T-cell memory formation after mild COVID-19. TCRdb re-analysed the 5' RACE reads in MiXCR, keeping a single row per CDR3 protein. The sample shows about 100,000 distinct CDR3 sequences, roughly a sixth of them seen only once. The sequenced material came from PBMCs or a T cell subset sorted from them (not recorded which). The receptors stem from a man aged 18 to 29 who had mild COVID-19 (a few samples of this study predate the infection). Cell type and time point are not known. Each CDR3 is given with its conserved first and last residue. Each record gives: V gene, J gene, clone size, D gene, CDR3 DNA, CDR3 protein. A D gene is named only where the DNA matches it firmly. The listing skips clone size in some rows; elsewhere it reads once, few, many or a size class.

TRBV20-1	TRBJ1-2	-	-	TGCAGTGCTAGGCGGGGGATTGGCTACACCTTC	CSARRGIGYTF
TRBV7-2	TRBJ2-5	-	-	TGTGCCAGCAGCCCCAGGGCCCTTAAAGAGACCCAGTACTTC	CASSPRALKETQYF
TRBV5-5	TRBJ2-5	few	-	TGTGCCAGCAGCTTGGATTGGGAGACCCAGTACTTC	CASSLDWETQYF
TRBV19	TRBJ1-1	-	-	TGTGCCAGTAGACAGGAGACCGCGAACACTGAAGCTTTCTTT	CASRQETANTEAFF
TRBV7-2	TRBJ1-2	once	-	TGTGCCAGCAGCTTAGACACTAACTATGGCTACACCTTC	CASSLDTNYGYTF
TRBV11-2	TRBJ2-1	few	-	TGTGCCAGCAGGGAAAATCACAATGAGCAGTTCTTC	CASRENHNEQFF
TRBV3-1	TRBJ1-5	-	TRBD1	TGTGCCAGCAGCCGACAGGGTCAGCCCCAGCATTTT	CASSRQGQPQHF
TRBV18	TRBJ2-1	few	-	TGTGCCAGCTCACCAGGGGGCCCGTACAATGAGCAGTTCTTC	CASSPGGPYNEQFF
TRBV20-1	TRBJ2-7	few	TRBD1	TGCAGTGCTGTACAGGGGAACGAGCAGTACTTC	CSAVQGNEQYF
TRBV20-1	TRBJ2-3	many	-	TGCAGTCCAGGACCTAGCACAGATACGCAGTATTTT	CSPGPSTDTQYF
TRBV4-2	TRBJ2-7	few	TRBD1	TGTGCCAGCAGCCAAGCAGGGACAGGGACCTACGAGCAGTACTTC	CASSQAGTGTYEQYF
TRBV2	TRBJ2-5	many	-	TGTGCCAGCATCTTCGTGGAGACCCAGTACTTC	CASIFVETQYF
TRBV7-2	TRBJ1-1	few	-	TGTGCCAGCAGCTGGGGTACGACTGGCACTGAAGCTTTCTTT	CASSWGTTGTEAFF
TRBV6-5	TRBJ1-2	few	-	TGTGCCAGCAGTGCCGGGCGGGGGTGGTCATATGGCTACACCTTC	CASSAGRGWSYGYTF
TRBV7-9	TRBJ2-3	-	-	TGTGCCAGCAGCTATCGGCCCACCCCCACAGATACGCAGTATTTT	CASSYRPTPTDTQYF
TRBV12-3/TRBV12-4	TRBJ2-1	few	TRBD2	TGTGCCAGCAGTTTACGGACTAGCGGGTACAATGAGCAGTTCTTC	CASSLRTSGYNEQFF
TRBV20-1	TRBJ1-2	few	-	TGCAGTGCTTACGACGGCAATTATGGCTACACCTTC	CSAYDGNYGYTF
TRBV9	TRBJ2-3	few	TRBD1	TGTGCCAGCAGCACCCCGGGACAGGGGTCAGATACGCAGTATTTT	CASSTPGQGSDTQYF
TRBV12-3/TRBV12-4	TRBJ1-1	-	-	TGTGCCAGCAGACGGGACGGGGTGAGCGAAGCTTTCTTT	CASRRDGVSEAFF
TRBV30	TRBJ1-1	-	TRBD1	TGTGCCTGGAGTGTGGACAGGGACACTGAAGCTTTCTTT	CAWSVDRDTEAFF
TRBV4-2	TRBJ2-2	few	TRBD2	TGTGCCAGCAGCCTCATTCAGGGACTAGCAAACACCGGGGAGCTGTTTTTT	CASSLIQGLANTGELFF
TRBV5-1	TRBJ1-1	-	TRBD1	TGCGCCAGCAGCATAGGACAGGGAAACACTGAAGCTTTCTTT	CASSIGQGNTEAFF
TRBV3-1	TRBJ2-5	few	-	TGTGCCAGCAGCCCCCGGGACTTACAAGAGACCCAGTACTTC	CASSPRDLQETQYF
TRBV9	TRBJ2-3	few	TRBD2	TGTGCCAGCAGCGTGTCTAGCGGGGGGTGGGATACGCAGTATTTT	CASSVSSGGWDTQYF
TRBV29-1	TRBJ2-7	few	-	TGCAGCGTTGGTGCAGGGAGCTCCTACGAGCAGTACTTC	CSVGAGSSYEQYF
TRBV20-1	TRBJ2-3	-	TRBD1	TGCAGTGCTTATGGACAGGGGAAAGATACGCAGTATTTT	CSAYGQGKDTQYF
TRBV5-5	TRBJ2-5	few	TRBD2	TGTGCCAGCAGCCCAAGACTAGCCCAAGAGACCCAGTACTTC	CASSPRLAQETQYF
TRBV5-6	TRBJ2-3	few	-	TGTGCCAGCAGCTCCACCACAGATACGCAGTATTTT	CASSSTTDTQYF
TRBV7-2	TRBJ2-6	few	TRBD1	TGTGCCAGCAGCTCACAGGGGGCGCTTGGGGCCAACGTCCTGACTTTC	CASSSQGALGANVLTF
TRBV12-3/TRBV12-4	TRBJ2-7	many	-	TGTGCCAGCAGTCTCTTATGGGGCTACGAGCAGTACTTC	CASSLLWGYEQYF
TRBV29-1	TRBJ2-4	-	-	TGCAGCGTCGCTCGAGGAAACATTCAGTACTTC	CSVARGNIQYF
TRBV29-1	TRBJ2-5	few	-	TGCAGCGTGAAGAAGGTCAGGGATGGGACCCAGTACTTC	CSVKKVRDGTQYF
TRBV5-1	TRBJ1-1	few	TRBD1	TGCGCCAGCAGCTTTCACATCAGGGGGATGAACACTGAAGCTTTCTTT	CASSFHIRGMNTEAFF
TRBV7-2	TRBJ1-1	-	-	TGTGCCAGCAACCCCGATTGGCTTGAAGCTTTCTTT	CASNPDWLEAFF
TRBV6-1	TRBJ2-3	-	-	TGTGCCAGCAGTGAAGCCGGGGATACGCAGTATTTT	CASSEAGDTQYF
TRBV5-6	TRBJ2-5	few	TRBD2	TGTGCCAGCAGCCCTCGGGGGGGTGACCAAGAGACCCAGTACTTC	CASSPRGGDQETQYF
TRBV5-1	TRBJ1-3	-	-	TGCGCCAGCAGCCACCCCGATGGAAACACCATATATTTT	CASSHPDGNTIYF
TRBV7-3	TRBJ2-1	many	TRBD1	TGTGCCAGCAGCTTCCGACAGGGTGAGCAGTTCTTC	CASSFRQGEQFF
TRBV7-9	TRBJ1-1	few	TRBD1	TGTGCCAGCAGCCCCCGGGACAGGGGGGACACTGAAGCTTTCTTT	CASSPRDRGDTEAFF
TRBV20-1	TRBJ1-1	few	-	TGCAGTGCTAGGGAACCCGGCGGCCCTGAAGCTTTCTTT	CSAREPGGPEAFF